The 6 T cell receptor beta chains presented below share a single source sample, sequenced in a study of Ad26.COV2.S vaccination and SARS-CoV-2 variants. The treatment was: about 20 received Ad26.COV2.S at low or high dose, single or two shots; about 5 received placebo; per-sample allocation not given. Day 63 after the first injection of vaccine or placebo was the sampling time. This table comes from immunoSEQ multiplex PCR, and its TCRdb copy is limited to in-frame clones, with some not included. Among more than 400,000 clones listed, about 90% were seen once. The sample here was peripheral blood, taken in a trial of Ad26.COV2.S vaccine versus placebo. Every receptor here comes from a person between 18 and 59 years old who received the Ad26.COV2.S COVID-19 vaccine or a placebo.

The chain recombines TRBV6-5 with TRBJ2-3; 11 nucleotides match TRBD2. The CDR3 runs 15 residues. Germline assignment: CDR1 MNHEY and CDR2 SVGAGI. Unmatched junction bases numbered 9, after V lost 8 bases and J lost 5 bases. CDR3 DNA: TGTGCCAGCCTGAAACTAGCGGGGGAAGGAGATACGCAGTATTTT. Translating it yields CASLKLAGEGDTQYF.

The chain couples TRBV3-1 (or the pseudogene TRBV3-2) to TRBJ2-2; D perhaps matches TRBD2 (7 bases). CDR1 LGHDT and CDR2 YNNKEL come from the germline V gene (reference sequence). The length of the CDR3 is 17 residues. V lost 7 bases and J 3 bases, leaving 21 bases between the germline ends. The DNA of the CDR3 is TGTGCCAGCAATTTTGGGGGGGCAACAAATCACACCGGGGAGCTGTTTTTT. As protein: CASNFGGATNHTGELFF.

The chain is built from TRBV5-4 and TRBJ2-5; maybe TRBD1 (7 bases). Germline V CDR1 and CDR2: SGHNT, YYREEE (reference sequence). V was trimmed by 2 bases and J by 4 bases, leaving 12 bases between them. The CDR3 has 14 residues. CDR3 amino acids: CASSLYQGGETQYF. The CDR3 bases are TGTGCCAGCAGCTTATATCAGGGGGGAGAGACCCAGTACTTC. The complete variable domain, with remaining parts taken from reference TRBV5-4 and TRBJ2-5, reads ETGVTQSPTHLIKTRGQQVTLRCSSQSGHNTVSWYQQALGQGPQFIFQYYREEENGRGNFPPRFSGLQFPNYSSELNVNALELDDSALYLCASSLYQGGETQYFGPGTRLLVL.

The CDR3 loop is CASSLGRFVQGRGTEAFF. The CDR3 nucleotides are TGTGCCAGCAGCTTGGGACGTTTTGTACAGGGGCGCGGCACTGAAGCTTTCTTT. The chain recombines TRBV5-4 with TRBJ1-1; TRBD1 matches at 7 bases. Trimming removed 0 bases from V and 4 bases from J; junction bases left unmatched: 15. The CDR3 is 18 amino acids. CDR1 and CDR2 (germline): SGHNT, YYREEE (reference sequence).

The chain has TRBV9 and TRBJ2-1; 12 bases agree with TRBD2. This CDR3 is built from 13 residues. V was clipped by 4 bases and J by 14 bases; unmatched bases: 7. Germline CDR1 is SGDLS and CDR2 is YYNGEE. This CDR3 reads CASSLTSGGREFF. The DNA for the CDR3 is TGTGCCAGCAGCCTGACTAGCGGGGGACGGGAGTTCTTC.

This clone was recorded only once. The chain recombines TRBV18 with TRBJ2-3, with D perhaps given as TRBD1 or TRBD2 (5 bases each). Germline assignment: CDR1 KGHSH and CDR2 LQKENI. The V and J ends lost 2 bases and 4 bases respectively, with 10 bases between them. CDR3 length equals 14 residues. The CDR3 region has the DNA TGTGCCAGCTCACCAGGGAGAGGGGCAGATACGCAGTATTTT. It yields the protein CASSPGRGADTQYF.